This TCR beta chain emerged from a study of Tregs in tolerant kidney transplant recipients. Whole-study results and caveats: Some patients' samples used different primers over time, so nucleotide sequences weren't comparable. Tolerant patients' donor-specific Tregs expanded beyond overall Tregs, suggesting antigen-driven growth.

Assay: immunoSEQ multiplex PCR; the TCRdb copy retains only in-frame clones and omits some. The table records tens of thousands of clones, approximately 98% of them present only once. V dropped 5 bases and J dropped 3 bases, with 16 bases sitting between them. CDR1 and CDR2 (germline): SGHNT, YENEEA. The CDR3 has 15 residues. As concerns this clone: No antigen is known for it.

The specimen was CD4+ T cells from blood, collected before the transplant. V and J are TRBV11-3 and TRBJ1-1; D ambiguous. The clonotype originates from a human donor who received a combined kidney and bone marrow transplant. The CDR3: CASSVSSLRDTEAFF. CDR3 nucleotide sequence: TGTGCCAGCAGCGTAAGTAGTTTGAGGGACACTGAAGCTTTCTTT.